This is a list of T cell receptor beta chains from one sample in a study of radiation and T cells in renal cell carcinoma. Repertoires were generated with immunoSEQ multiplex PCR, while TCRdb's copy carries only in-frame clones and drops some. The data show roughly 160,000 clones, around 89% seen once. The material was blood, obtained from a patient whose treatment included radiotherapy and nephrectomy. The receptor source for this set is a woman aged 50 to 60 with renal cell carcinoma. CDR3s include the opening cysteine and the closing phenylalanine or tryptophan. The D gene is left open where the match is weak. Clone size is stated in some rows and not others, as once, few, many or a class when expanded.

J gene,clone size,V gene,D gene,CDR3 DNA,CDR3 protein
TRBJ1-2,-,TRBV18,TRBD1,TGTGCCAGCTCACCACCGACAGGGCGATATGGCTACACCTTC,CASSPPTGRYGYTF
TRBJ2-3,-,TRBV18,-,TGTGCCAGCTCACAACTTCCGGGACCGGGAGAGGATACGCAGTATTTT,CASSQLPGPGEDTQYF
TRBJ2-7,-,TRBV25-1,TRBD2,TGTGCCAGCAGTGAAAACAGAAAAGCGGGGACCTACGAGCAGTACTTC,CASSENRKAGTYEQYF
TRBJ2-2,-,TRBV4-2,-,TGTGCCAGCAGCCAAGTGCGGGCCACTCCGAACACCGGGGAGCTGTTTTTT,CASSQVRATPNTGELFF
TRBJ2-3,-,TRBV5-5,-,TGTGCCAGCAGCTTGTTCCAGGAGGCAGATACGCAGTATTTT,CASSLFQEADTQYF
TRBJ2-1,-,TRBV27,-,TGTGCCAGCAGTTTAAAGGGGGGGGTCTACAATGAGCAGTTCTTC,CASSLKGGVYNEQFF
TRBJ1-5,once,TRBV6-1,-,TGTGCCAGCAGTGGGGAAAGAAGCTCCACTTTTAGCAATCAGCCCCAGCATTTT,CASSGERSSTFSNQPQHF
TRBJ2-1,-,TRBV7-9,-,TGTGCCAGCAGCCCCACCGCCTCCTACAATGAGCAGTTCTTC,CASSPTASYNEQFF
TRBJ1-2,-,TRBV7-9,-,TGTGCCAGCAGCTTAGCGTTGGGGGCTAACTATGGCTACACCTTC,CASSLALGANYGYTF
TRBJ1-2,once,TRBV6-5,-,TGTGCCAGCCAACAAGATTGGGGCTATGGCTACACCTTC,CASQQDWGYGYTF
TRBJ2-2,-,TRBV4-3,-,TGCGCCAGCAGCCAAGATTCTCGAGACACCGGGGAGCTGTTTTTT,CASSQDSRDTGELFF
TRBJ2-3,-,TRBV29-1,TRBD2,TGCAGCGTTGAAGGCCGGGGGGGCTGGATGAGTAGCACAGATACGCAGTATTTT,CSVEGRGGWMSSTDTQYF
TRBJ2-5,once,TRBV5-6,-,TGTGCCAGCAGCTTTTCGGCACAAGAGACCCAGTACTTC,CASSFSAQETQYF
TRBJ2-5,-,TRBV5-1,TRBD2,TGCGCCAGCAGTTCAACTAGCGGGGGGGACCAAGAGACCCAGTACTTC,CASSSTSGGDQETQYF
TRBJ1-3,-,TRBV5-1,-,TGCGCCAGCAGCTCCACAGGGTTTGGCAACACCATATATTTT,CASSSTGFGNTIYF
TRBJ2-7,-,TRBV6-5,-,TGTGCCAGCAGTTACGGGCCAGGGGTCAACTACGAGCAGTACTTC,CASSYGPGVNYEQYF
TRBJ1-2,once,TRBV30,TRBD1,TGTGCCTGGGGGGACAGCCGGTATGGCTACACCTTC,CAWGDSRYGYTF
TRBJ1-2,-,TRBV29-1,-,TGCAGCGTGGCGGGAGGGGATAACTATGGCTACACCTTC,CSVAGGDNYGYTF
TRBJ2-2,-,TRBV19,TRBD2,TGTGCCAGTAGTATTTCGTCTAGCGGGGTAAACACCGGGGAGCTGTTTTTT,CASSISSSGVNTGELFF
TRBJ2-1,-,TRBV6-5,TRBD2,TGTGCCAGCAGTTTCCGGACTAGCGCTAAAGAGCAGTTCTTC,CASSFRTSAKEQFF